The next 29 T cell receptor beta chains were all read from a single sample in a study of control samples from healthy donors and cancer patients. Repertoires were generated with immunoSEQ multiplex PCR, while TCRdb's copy carries only in-frame clones and drops some. Here the sample spans 45,000 to 60,000 clones, 94% being singletons. The sequenced material came from blood. These receptors were obtained from a man in his thirties or forties in good health.

The chain carries TRBV4-3 and TRBJ2-2, with 9 bases matching TRBD2. Per germline, CDR1 LGHNA and CDR2 YSLEER. V shed 0 bases, J shed 6 bases, and the junction held 8 bases outside the gene matches. This CDR3 is built from 17 residues. CDR3 nucleotides: TGCGCCAGCAGCCAAGATCGGGCGGGGGGGCCGGCCGGGGAGCTGTTTTTT. It encodes CASSQDRAGGPAGELFF.

The chain has TRBV7-9 and TRBJ2-7; the D call may be TRBD1 or TRBD2 (5 bases each). V was pared by 2 bases and J by 3 bases, with 14 bases between. The CDR3 contains 15 residues. CDR1 and CDR2 from the germline V gene are SEHNR and FQNEAQ (reference sequence). The CDR3 here is CASSLRGAELYEQYF. For the CDR3, the DNA is TGTGCCAGCAGCTTAAGAGGGGCAGAGCTCTACGAGCAGTACTTC.

This clone was counted once. The V and J genes are TRBV4-2 and TRBJ1-1; D perhaps matches TRBD1 (6 bases). The CDR3 is 16 residues long. Trimming shortened V by 2 bases and J by 0 bases, and 13 bases separated the two germline ends. CDR1 is LGHNA and CDR2 is YNFKEQ in the germline V gene. This CDR3 is CASSQPATGMNTEAFF. The CDR3 nucleotides are TGTGCCAGCAGCCAACCCGCGACAGGCATGAACACTGAAGCTTTCTTT.

This clone was seen a few times. The CDR3: CASSPERRGDYGYTF. The CDR3 bases are TGTGCCAGCAGCCCTGAGCGTCGGGGCGACTATGGCTACACCTTC. This chain connects TRBV11-2 to TRBJ1-2; D perhaps matches TRBD1 (5 bases). V was pared by 5 bases and J by 3 bases, with 16 bases between. The CDR3 has 15 residues. Germline CDR1 reads SGHAT; CDR2 reads FQNNGV.

As DNA, the CDR3 is TGTGCCAGCAGCGGGGGGGGCTCCCAGGGCATTCAGTACTTC. Amino acid sequence: CASSGGGSQGIQYF. This chain joins TRBV7-2 and TRBJ2-4; D may be TRBD2 (7 bases). Germline V gene lookup returns CDR1 SGHTA and CDR2 FQGNSA. This CDR3 spans 14 amino acids. Trimming shortened V by 5 bases and J by 9 bases, and 17 bases separated the two germline ends.

The chain uses TRBV27 and TRBJ2-7; D gene uncertain. This CDR3 comprises 13 residues. V lost 6 bases and J 0 bases, leaving 9 bases between the germline ends. CDR1 and CDR2 (germline): MNHEY, SMNVEV (reference sequence). The CDR3 bases are TGTGCCAGCAGCAGGATCGGCTCCTACGAGCAGTACTTC. Protein sequence: CASSRIGSYEQYF.

J is TRBJ1-2 and V is TRBV5-6, with 10 positions matching TRBD1. The CDR3 contains 16 residues. The germline V gene encodes CDR1 SGHDT and CDR2 YYEEEE. V lost 6 bases and J lost 3; bases outside the gene matches: 11. CDR3 region: CASKASGQGVDYGYTF. CDR3 in DNA: TGTGCCAGCAAAGCTTCTGGACAGGGGGTGGACTATGGCTACACCTTC.

The chain combines TRBV7-3 with TRBJ2-1, with 10 bases identical to TRBD2. V shed 3 bases, J shed 6 bases, and the junction held 5 bases outside the gene matches. Germline CDR1 is SGHTA and CDR2 is FQGTGA. The CDR3 sequence is 15 residues long. CDR3 nucleotide sequence: TGTGCCAGCAGCTTGAGCGGGAGGGCCCCCAATGAGCAGTTCTTC. This sequence encodes CASSLSGRAPNEQFF.

V is TRBV27 and J is TRBJ2-1, with TRBD2 matching 9 bases. Germline V gene sequence: CDR1 MNHEY, CDR2 SMNVEV (reference sequence). With V trimmed by 2 bases and J by 0 bases, 11 bases remained unmatched. The CDR3 covers 19 residues. The CDR3: CASSLIKRGALSSYNEQFF. CDR3 nucleotides: TGTGCCAGCAGTTTAATCAAGCGGGGGGCCTTGAGCTCCTACAATGAGCAGTTCTTC.

The gene calls are TRBV15 and TRBJ2-2, with 8 bases fitting TRBD2. V was clipped by 0 bases and J by 4 bases; unmatched bases: 7. The germline CDR1 and CDR2 sequences are LNHNV and YYDKDF (reference sequence). There are 17 residues in the CDR3. The CDR3 coding sequence is TGTGCCACCAGCAGAGAACGGGGGGGGCGGGCCACCGGGGAGCTGTTTTTT. Protein sequence: CATSRERGGRATGELFF.

The rearrangement uses TRBV3-1 (or the pseudogene TRBV3-2) and TRBJ2-7; D gene uncertain. From germline, CDR1 is LGHDT and CDR2 YNNKEL (reference sequence). The CDR3 contains 15 residues. Trimming removed 2 bases from V and 2 bases from J, with 13 bases in between. CDR3 amino acids: CASSQRQIETYEQYF. DNA of the CDR3: TGTGCCAGCAGCCAACGGCAGATAGAAACCTACGAGCAGTACTTC.

The chain links TRBV30 to TRBJ2-7; perhaps TRBD1 as D (5 bases). Germline CDR1 reads GTSNPN; CDR2 reads SVGIG (reference sequence). The CDR3 spans 15 residues. Trimming shortened V by 0 bases and J by 2 bases, and 14 bases separated the two germline ends. DNA for the CDR3: TGTGCCTGGAGTGTACGCTCCCCAGGGACCTACGAGCAGTACTTC. Translating gives CAWSVRSPGTYEQYF.

The chain carries TRBV30 and TRBJ1-5, with a weak D call TRBD1 (5 bases). CDR3 length: 14 residues. V was trimmed by 0 bases and J by 1 base, leaving 7 bases between them. Looked up from germline, CDR1 is GTSNPN and CDR2 is SVGIG (reference sequence). The CDR3 spells CAWSVGGSNQPQHF. The CDR3 bases are TGTGCCTGGAGTGTCGGGGGAAGCAATCAGCCCCAGCATTTT.

The gene calls are TRBV30 and TRBJ2-7; D perhaps matches TRBD1 (6 bases). With 5 bases removed from V and 3 bases from J, the gap between germline ends came to 14 bases. Germline values: CDR1 GTSNPN, CDR2 SVGIG (reference sequence). The CDR3 is 13 amino acids. The CDR3 sequence: CAWARDTVYEQYF. Here the CDR3 DNA reads TGTGCCTGGGCACGGGACACTGTCTACGAGCAGTACTTC.

This chain connects TRBV4-3 to TRBJ1-2, with D perhaps matching TRBD1 (5 bases). This CDR3 is 17 amino acids long. The V and J ends lost 1 base and 4 bases respectively, with 19 bases between them. CDR1 and CDR2 from the germline V gene are LGHNA and YSLEER. CDR3 DNA: TGCGCCAGCAGCCAAGGGGTGGGAGGGGCACCCTCCTATGGCTACACCTTC. Protein: CASSQGVGGAPSYGYTF.

The chain joins TRBV9 to TRBJ1-2; possibly TRBD1 for D (6 bases). The V and J ends lost 3 bases and 0 bases respectively, with 12 bases between them. The CDR3 is 15 residues long. Germline CDR1 SGDLS, CDR2 YYNGEE. DNA of the CDR3: TGTGCCAGCAGCGGATCTACAGGGCCTAACTATGGCTACACCTTC. Translation gives CASSGSTGPNYGYTF.

J is TRBJ1-1 and V is TRBV30, with TRBD1 as a possible D gene (5 bases). CDR1 GTSNPN and CDR2 SVGIG come from the germline V gene (reference sequence). The CDR3 is made up of 12 amino acids. The germline V and J ends were trimmed by 8 bases and 0 bases, with 10 bases remaining between them. CDR3 bases: TGTGCCCAACAGGAGTTGAACACTGAAGCTTTCTTT. This encodes CAQQELNTEAFF.

The rearrangement joins TRBV11-3 to TRBJ1-6; no clear D gene. Germline assignment: CDR1 SGHNT and CDR2 YENEEA. This CDR3 has 14 amino acids. The V gene lost 2 bases and the J gene lost 8 bases, with 10 bases spanning the gap. In DNA, the CDR3 is TGTGCCAGCAGCTTAAGGCCCAGAGATTCACCCCTCCACTTT. This encodes CASSLRPRDSPLHF.

V is TRBV7-9 and J is TRBJ2-7; TRBD1 agrees at 8 bases. Trimming cost V 5 bases and J 3 bases; bases outside gene matches: 6. Germline V gene data show CDR1 as SEHNR and CDR2 as FQNEAQ (reference sequence). The CDR3 consists of 14 residues. The CDR3 protein is CASSPRTGYYEQYF. In nucleotides, the CDR3 is TGTGCCAGCAGCCCCCGGACAGGGTACTACGAGCAGTACTTC.

The chain links TRBV4-1 to TRBJ2-7, with unresolved D. The germline V and J ends were trimmed by 4 bases and 1 base, with 8 bases remaining between them. CDR1 MGHRA and CDR2 YSYEKL come from the germline V gene. The CDR3 runs to 13 residues. The CDR3 DNA follows: TGCGCCAGCAGCCTAGGCTCTTCCTACGAGCAGTACTTC. Amino acids: CASSLGSSYEQYF.

V is TRBV13 and J is TRBJ1-1, with D possibly being TRBD1 (5 bases). The CDR3 loop spans 14 amino acids. The ends were cut back, 5 bases at V and 0 bases at J, with 10 bases in the middle. The germline gives CDR1 PRHDT, CDR2 FYEKMQ (reference sequence). The CDR3 sequence: CASSGDPMNTEAFF. DNA for the CDR3: TGTGCCAGCAGCGGGGACCCTATGAACACTGAAGCTTTCTTT.

V and J are TRBV29-1 and TRBJ1-4, with 7 bases identical to TRBD1. Germline trimming cut 6 bases from V and 4 bases from J; bases unmatched to any gene: 11. The CDR3 sequence is 15 residues long. Germline-derived CDR1 and CDR2 are SQVTM and ANQGSEA. The CDR3 spells CSVRGRDRFNEKLFF. In DNA, the CDR3 is TGCAGCGTGAGAGGCCGGGACAGATTTAATGAAAAACTGTTTTTT.

This chain uses TRBV18 with TRBJ1-4; no firm D call. In germline, CDR1 is KGHSH, CDR2 LQKENI. This CDR3 has 14 amino acids. Deletions cut 6 bases from V and 0 bases from J, with 8 bases between. CDR3 nucleotides: TGTGCCAGCTCCTCAGGAGCAACTAATGAAAAACTGTTTTTT. This translates into CASSSGATNEKLFF. Full variable domain (outside the CDR3, taken from reference TRBV18 and TRBJ1-4): NAGVMQNPRHLVRRRGQEARLRCSPMKGHSHVYWYRQLPEEGLKFMVYLQKENIIDESGMPKERFSAEFPKEGPSILRIQQVVRGDSAAYFCASSSGATNEKLFFGSGTQLSVL.

The rearrangement uses TRBV6-5 and TRBJ1-6, with D possibly matching TRBD1 (5 bases). The V end lost 6 bases, the J end lost 5 bases, and 11 bases lay between the germline ends. The CDR3 loop spans 14 amino acids. Germline values: CDR1 MNHEY, CDR2 SVGAGI. Here the CDR3 reads CASSLTENNSPLHF. The CDR3 nucleotides read TGTGCCAGCAGCTTGACAGAAAATAATTCACCCCTCCACTTT.

The rearrangement uses TRBV6-6 and TRBJ1-3; D unclear. This CDR3 comprises 14 residues. Trimming took off 5 bases at V and 4 bases at J, with 12 bases between the two ends. Looked up from germline, CDR1 is MNHNY and CDR2 is SVGAGI (reference sequence). Here the CDR3 DNA reads TGTGCCAGCAGTCATCCCGGGTCCGGAAACACCATATATTTT. Its protein is CASSHPGSGNTIYF.

The CDR3 sequence is CASSYSRPQETQYF. Here the CDR3 DNA reads TGTGCCAGCAGTTACTCCAGGCCCCAAGAGACCCAGTACTTC. V gene TRBV6-2 or TRBV6-3 combines with J gene TRBJ2-5; no clear D gene. Germline V gene lookup returns CDR1 MNHEY and CDR2 SVGEGT. The V end lost 0 bases, the J end lost 1 base, and 6 bases lay between the germline ends. The CDR3 spans 14 residues.

Of note for this clone: Other nucleotide sequences in the sample specify the same CDR3. The rearrangement uses TRBV5-1 and TRBJ2-3; 7 bases line up with TRBD1. Germline CDR1 reads SGHRS; CDR2 reads YFSETQ. V gave up 2 bases and J gave up 3 bases; unmatched junction bases: 3. The CDR3 length is 14 residues. DNA for the CDR3: TGCGCCAGCAGCTTAGGACAGGTAACAGATACGCAGTATTTT. As protein: CASSLGQVTDTQYF.

The chain combines TRBV11-2 with TRBJ2-5; 9 bases are shared with TRBD1. The V segment lost 8 bases and the J segment 2 bases; nucleotides outside the gene matches: 9. This CDR3 spans 15 amino acids. Germline V gene lookup returns CDR1 SGHAT and CDR2 FQNNGV. CDR3 DNA sequence: TGTGCCAGCGTCTCCGGGGACAGGGTACAAGAGACCCAGTACTTC. Amino acid sequence: CASVSGDRVQETQYF.

The chain links TRBV4-3 to TRBJ1-2; tentatively, D is TRBD1 (6 bases). Between the trimmed V and J ends, which lost 0 bases and 7 bases, there was a span of 12 bases. CDR3 size: 14 residues. Per the germline V gene, CDR1 is LGHNA and CDR2 is YSLEER. The CDR3 bases are TGCGCCAGCAGCCAAGATTCGGACAGAGGTGGCTACACCTTC. It codes for CASSQDSDRGGYTF.